This T cell receptor beta chain was recovered during a study of cytomegalovirus exposure and HLA in healthy donors. PCR used 60 Vbeta primers and 13 Jbeta primers. Libraries were prepared by immunoSEQ multiplex PCR; TCRdb keeps only in-frame clonotypes and omits some of them. The sample has fewer than 65,000 clones; roughly 70% are singletons. The CDR3 is 13 amino acids. Germline V gene lookup returns CDR1 LNHDA and CDR2 SQIVND (reference sequence). V lost 2 bases, J lost 4 bases, and 8 bases lay in between. The receptor was isolated from a man between 45 and 60 years old in good health and CMV-seronegative. The chain has TRBV19 and TRBJ1-2, with a possible D match to TRBD1 (5 bases). Sample: PBMCs. CDR3 DNA: TGTGCCAGTAGTATACGGGGGATCTATGGCTACACCTTC. Encoded protein: CASSIRGIYGYTF.